Listed here are 5 T cell receptor beta chains from one sample, sequenced in a study of blood T cell repertoires in COVID-19. This table comes from immunoSEQ multiplex PCR, and its TCRdb copy is limited to in-frame clones, with some not included. The sample consists of about 320,000 clones, around nine tenths of them appearing once. Sequences were obtained from PBMCs or T cells enriched from blood (not recorded which). The receptors here all came from a man aged 55 to 70 who had recovered from COVID-19.

The J gene is TRBJ2-1, the V gene TRBV7-6, with TRBD2 matching 11 bases. Germline V gives CDR1 SGHVS, CDR2 FNYEAQ. Losses at the gene ends were 5 bases for V and 4 bases for J; bases not matched to a gene: 4. The CDR3 is 15 amino acids. CDR3 bases: TGTGCCAGCAGCAGAGGGACTAGCGGATACAATGAGCAGTTCTTC. Amino acids: CASSRGTSGYNEQFF.

This clone occurred a few times. CDR3 protein: CASRQDTDTQYF. Written as DNA, the CDR3 is TGTGCCAGCCGACAGGACACAGATACGCAGTATTTT. This sequence joins TRBV7-9 and TRBJ2-3, with a tentative D call TRBD1 (6 bases). V was cut by 8 bases and J by 2 bases, with 8 bases left in between. The CDR3 spans 12 residues. Germline assignment: CDR1 SEHNR and CDR2 FQNEAQ (reference sequence).

The gene calls are TRBV10-3 and TRBJ1-1, with a possible D match to TRBD1 (6 bases). Germline assignment: CDR1 ENHRY and CDR2 SYGVKD. This CDR3 region has 16 residues. Trimming stripped 2 bases from V and 1 base from J, with 14 bases between. The chain's CDR3 is CAISELGGRWNTEAFF. Here the CDR3 DNA reads TGTGCCATCAGTGAGCTCGGGGGGCGATGGAACACTGAAGCTTTCTTT.

The CDR3 DNA reads as TGTGCCAGCAGAACCGGGACTAGCGGTACGAACACCGGGGAGCTGTTTTTT. It specifies CASRTGTSGTNTGELFF. The rearrangement uses TRBV2 and TRBJ2-2; 11 positions match TRBD2. Germline-derived CDR1 and CDR2 are SNHLY and FYNNEI. V gave up 6 bases and J gave up 0 bases; unmatched junction bases: 6. This CDR3 region has 17 residues.

The rearrangement uses TRBV28 and TRBJ1-2; a weak D match, TRBD1 (5 bases). The CDR3 spans 14 residues. Germline CDR1 MDHEN, CDR2 SYDVKM. The germline V and J ends were trimmed by 7 bases and 3 bases, with 15 bases remaining between them. The DNA of the CDR3 is TGTGCCAGCAACCCCGGGGGTTCGGACTATGGCTACACCTTC. Translation gives CASNPGGSDYGYTF.